Sequencing of this T cell receptor (beta chain) was carried out in a study of T cells after yellow fever vaccination. TCR cDNA, made by 5'RACE template switching, carried an added universal primer site and UMIs. Each CDR3 protein gets one entry after TCRdb re-called the 5' RACE reads with MiXCR. This sample has 200,000 to 300,000 distinct CDR3 sequences, with approximately 3.8% found just once. From germline, CDR1 is SGHNT and CDR2 YYREEE (reference sequence). Germline trimming cut 0 bases from V and 5 bases from J; bases unmatched to any gene: 1. This CDR3 comprises 14 residues. At least ten counts were recorded for this clonotype. What it recognizes is unknown. Overall study findings and caveats: In FACS-sorted repertoires, abundant clonotypes from the bulk population could appear as contaminants. Post-booster reappearance was seen for most primary-vaccination clones (roughly 97% CD4, around 91% CD8).

This sample comprised PBMCs, obtained 15 days after the yellow fever booster vaccination. The chain uses TRBV5-4 and TRBJ2-2; TRBD1 aligns across 7 bases. The clonotype originates from a man aged 18 to 30 who received the YFV17D yellow fever vaccine. The CDR3 spells CASSLDRGTGELFF. CDR3 in DNA: TGTGCCAGCAGCTTGGACAGGGGAACCGGGGAGCTGTTTTTT.